The count of the clone carrying this T cell receptor (beta chain) is one. This record comes from a study of a mutant IDH1 vaccine in newly diagnosed glioma. This sample's time point: baseline, week 1 (first vaccination visit). Treatment indicated: pre-vaccination baseline after standard-of-care therapy. Each donor presented with a new WHO grade 3 or 4 astrocytoma that tested IDH1-mutant and showed ATRX loss. TCRdb keeps only in-frame clones here, not all; method: immunoSEQ multiplex PCR. The table has some 15,000 clones, about 77% seen once. This specimen was PBMCs, taken from a glioma patient treated with radiotherapy, temozolomide or both. This sequence was found in a man in his forties with glioma.

CDR3 loop: CASSENRGQETQYF. DNA of the CDR3: TGTGCCAGCAGTGAAAACAGGGGGCAAGAGACCCAGTACTTC. The chain employs TRBV6-1 and TRBJ2-5, with 8 bases fitting TRBD1. This CDR3 spans 14 amino acids. Losses at the gene ends were 2 bases for V and 2 bases for J; bases not matched to a gene: 1. Germline V gives CDR1 MNHNS, CDR2 SASEGT.